This T cell receptor (beta chain) was identified in a study of T cells after yellow fever vaccination (dated by TCRdb to about 2019). Background for the entire study: The SMART-Seq v4 Ultra Low Input RNA kit was used to prepare libraries from fractions with low cell numbers. To follow T-cell clones before and after primary and booster YFV17D yellow fever vaccination, bulk TCR alpha and beta repertoires were sequenced over time. Two healthy male donors, one aged 18 to 30 and one aged 30 to 40 years, made up the cohort. Blood samples were taken at several timepoints before and after primary and secondary immunization, and bulk PBMC replicates and cell subsets were isolated.

TCR cDNA was synthesized by 5'RACE template switching, which introduced a universal primer site and unique molecular identifiers. Priming for cDNA synthesis came from both the TCR alpha and TCR beta constant segments. Library amplification involved two PCR steps, and the second step added sample barcodes and sequencing adapters. Sequencing of libraries was done on Illumina HiSeq 2500 (2x100 bp) or NovaSeq (2x150 bp). In the authors' own workflow: MIGEC was used to demultiplex reads and collapse the reads into UMI consensus sequences, and MiXCR was used for V(D)J alignment. Vaccine-responding clonotypes were defined with edgeR using replicate PBMC samples, requiring FDR below 0.01 and a log2 fold change above 5 up to day 15. Bulk clonotypes were assigned CD4 or CD8 identity according to which sequenced CD4 or CD8 repertoire held them at higher abundance. TCRdb reworked the public reads: Q25 trimming with fastp, MiXCR clone assembly, productive beta chains retained. Identical CDR3 proteins give one entry, which carries the most common genes and DNA. The V and J calls were not made by the authors but by TCRdb's processing. This sample lists 60,000 to 95,000 distinct CDR3 sequences; under 9.5% were detected once. In total, the top ten clones hold around 28% of the sample.

General study outcomes and caveats: A small fraction of clonotypes appeared in both the CD4 and CD8 compartments, likely as a result of convergent recombination. After the booster, most clones that had expanded after primary vaccination were detected again (approximately 96% of CD4 and about 88% of CD8), suggesting broad maintenance of memory. Compared with the primary T-cell response, the secondary T-cell response was weaker but faster, peaking on day 5 rather than day 15. FACS-sorted repertoires could contain abundant contaminating clonotypes from the bulk population, so computational filtering was required. Because only two donors were included in the study, the extent to which the findings can be generalized is limited.

The treatment or condition label for this specimen denotes: live attenuated yellow fever vaccine strain. A standard Ficoll-Paque protocol was used to isolate PBMCs from peripheral blood. Dynabeads CD4 and CD8 positive selection kits were used to isolate CD4 and CD8 T-cell fractions. TriZol was used to extract RNA from bulk PBMCs, from CD4 and CD8 fractions, and from dextramer-positive and dextramer-negative fractions. The CDR3 measures 13 amino acids from cysteine to phenylalanine. CDR3 DNA only is kept here, 39 bases in frame from base 1. CDR1 and CDR2 are drawn from the germline V gene: SQVTM, ANQGSEA. V loses 5 bases, J loses 7 bases, and the germline ends lie 16 bases apart. In its sample, this clonotype was seen a few times. This receptor's antigen is unknown. Per-base qualities were not stored, and no clone one base away is much larger.

The chain couples TRBV29-1 to TRBJ2-3, and TRBD2 may be the D gene, going by 5 matching bases. The sample in question was CD8+ T cells sorted from PBMCs, obtained 9 to 11 days after the first yellow fever vaccination. The clonotype was recovered from a man aged 18 to 29 who received the YFV17D yellow fever vaccine. The CDR3 reads as follows: CSVFPPEVNTQYF. The nucleotide sequence reads as follows: TGCAGCGTTTTCCCCCCGGAGGTGAATACGCAGTATTTT.